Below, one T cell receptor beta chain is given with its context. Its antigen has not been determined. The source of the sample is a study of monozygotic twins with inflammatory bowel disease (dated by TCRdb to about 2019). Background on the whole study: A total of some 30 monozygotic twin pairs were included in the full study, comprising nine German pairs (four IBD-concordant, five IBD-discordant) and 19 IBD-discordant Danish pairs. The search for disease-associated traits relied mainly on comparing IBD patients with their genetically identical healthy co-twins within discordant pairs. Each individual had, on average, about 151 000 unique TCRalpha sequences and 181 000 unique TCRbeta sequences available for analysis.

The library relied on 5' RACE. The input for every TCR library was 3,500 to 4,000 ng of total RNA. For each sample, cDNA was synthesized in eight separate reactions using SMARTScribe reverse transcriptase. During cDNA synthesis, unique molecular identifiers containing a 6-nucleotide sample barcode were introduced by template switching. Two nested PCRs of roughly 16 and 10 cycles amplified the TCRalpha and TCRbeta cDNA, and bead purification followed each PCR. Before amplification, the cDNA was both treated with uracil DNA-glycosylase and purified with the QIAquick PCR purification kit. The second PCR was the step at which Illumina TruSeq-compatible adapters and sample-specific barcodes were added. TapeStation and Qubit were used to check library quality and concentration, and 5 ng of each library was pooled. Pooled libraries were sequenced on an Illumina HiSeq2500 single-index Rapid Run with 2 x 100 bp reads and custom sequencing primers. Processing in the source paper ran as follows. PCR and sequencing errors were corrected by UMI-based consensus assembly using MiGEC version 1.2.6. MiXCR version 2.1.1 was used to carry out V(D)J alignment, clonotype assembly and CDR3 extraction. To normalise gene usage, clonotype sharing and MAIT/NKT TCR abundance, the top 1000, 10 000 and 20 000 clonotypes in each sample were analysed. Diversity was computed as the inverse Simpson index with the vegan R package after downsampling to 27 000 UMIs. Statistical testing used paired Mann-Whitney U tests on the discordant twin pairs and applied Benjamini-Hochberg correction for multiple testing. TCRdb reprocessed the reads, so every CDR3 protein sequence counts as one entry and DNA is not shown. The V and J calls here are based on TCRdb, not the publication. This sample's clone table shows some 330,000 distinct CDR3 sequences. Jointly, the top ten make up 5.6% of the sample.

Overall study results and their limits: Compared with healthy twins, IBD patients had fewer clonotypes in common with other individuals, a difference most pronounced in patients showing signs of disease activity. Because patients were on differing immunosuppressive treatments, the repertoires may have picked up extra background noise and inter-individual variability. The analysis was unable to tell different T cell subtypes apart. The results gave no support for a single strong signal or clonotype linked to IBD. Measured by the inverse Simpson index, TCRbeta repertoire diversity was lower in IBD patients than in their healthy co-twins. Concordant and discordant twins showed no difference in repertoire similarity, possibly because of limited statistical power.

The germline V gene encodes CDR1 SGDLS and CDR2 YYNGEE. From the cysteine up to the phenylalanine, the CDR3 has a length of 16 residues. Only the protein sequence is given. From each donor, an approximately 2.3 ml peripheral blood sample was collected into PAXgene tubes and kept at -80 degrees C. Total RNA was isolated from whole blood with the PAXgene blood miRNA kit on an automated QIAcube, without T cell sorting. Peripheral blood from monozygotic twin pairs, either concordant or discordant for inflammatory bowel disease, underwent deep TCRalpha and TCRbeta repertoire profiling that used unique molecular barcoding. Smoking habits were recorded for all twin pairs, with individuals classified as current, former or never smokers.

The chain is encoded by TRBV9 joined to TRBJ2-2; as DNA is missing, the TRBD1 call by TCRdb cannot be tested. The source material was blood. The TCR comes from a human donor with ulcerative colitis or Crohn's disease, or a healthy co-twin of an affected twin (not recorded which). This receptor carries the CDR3 CASSVGQAQNTGELFF.